The rows below give T cell receptor beta chains drawn from one sample of a study of cytomegalovirus exposure and HLA in healthy donors. Sequencing was performed with immunoSEQ multiplex PCR; in TCRdb, only in-frame clones are kept and a portion is missing. The table lists about 190,000 clones, about 69% of them singletons. The sample consisted of PBMCs. Receptors were obtained from a man in his thirties or forties in good health and CMV-seropositive. The CDR3 runs from the conserved cysteine through the conserved F or W. A D gene is named only where the DNA matches it firmly. Size is stated for part of the rows, as once, few or many counts, or as a class when the clone is expanded.

cdr3_aa: CASRLAIWTGGVFITDTQYF
cdr3_nt: TGTGCAAGTCGCTTAGCTATATGGACAGGGGGGGTCTTCATCACAGATACGCAGTATTTT
clone_size: .
d_call: .
v_call: TRBV12-2
j_call: TRBJ2-3

cdr3_aa: CASRLGDSIIEAFF
cdr3_nt: TGTGCCAGCAGGCTCGGGGACTCGATCATTGAAGCTTTCTTT
clone_size: once
d_call: .
v_call: TRBV11-2
j_call: TRBJ1-1

cdr3_aa: CASSPEVDTQYF
cdr3_nt: TGTGCCAGCAGCCCGGAGGTGGATACGCAGTATTTT
clone_size: .
d_call: .
v_call: TRBV7-9
j_call: TRBJ2-3

cdr3_aa: CASSRTGWDQPQHF
cdr3_nt: TGTGCCAGCAGTCGGACAGGGTGGGATCAGCCCCAGCATTTT
clone_size: .
d_call: TRBD1
v_call: TRBV6-5
j_call: TRBJ1-5

cdr3_aa: CASTKAGAHYGYTF
cdr3_nt: TGTGCCAGCACCAAGGCGGGGGCCCACTATGGCTACACCTTC
clone_size: .
d_call: .
v_call: TRBV6-5
j_call: TRBJ1-2

cdr3_aa: CASSLSDRAGSEQFF
cdr3_nt: TGTGCCAGCAGCTTATCTGACAGGGCGGGAAGTGAGCAGTTCTTC
clone_size: .
d_call: .
v_call: TRBV7-3
j_call: TRBJ2-1

cdr3_aa: CAWNRGYEQYF
cdr3_nt: TGTGCCTGGAACAGGGGCTACGAGCAGTACTTC
clone_size: .
d_call: TRBD1
v_call: TRBV30
j_call: TRBJ2-7

cdr3_aa: CATDARGTGIGNTIYF
cdr3_nt: TGTGCCACGGACGCCCGCGGGACAGGGATTGGAAACACCATATATTTT
clone_size: .
d_call: TRBD1
v_call: TRBV7-9
j_call: TRBJ1-3

cdr3_aa: CASSLGQGATYNEQFF
cdr3_nt: TGTGCCAGCAGCCTTGGACAGGGGGCGACCTACAATGAGCAGTTCTTC
clone_size: .
d_call: TRBD1
v_call: TRBV5-4
j_call: TRBJ2-1

cdr3_aa: CASSPGTTYEQYF
cdr3_nt: TGTGCCAGCAGCCCCGGGACTACCTACGAGCAGTACTTC
clone_size: once
d_call: TRBD2
v_call: TRBV5-4
j_call: TRBJ2-7

cdr3_aa: CASSLTQGASTGELFF
cdr3_nt: TGTGCCAGCAGCTTAACACAGGGGGCTAGCACCGGGGAGCTGTTTTTT
clone_size: .
d_call: TRBD1
v_call: TRBV7-3
j_call: TRBJ2-2

cdr3_aa: CASSLEGTGYPEAFF
cdr3_nt: TGTGCCAGCAGCTTAGAGGGGACAGGGTACCCTGAAGCTTTCTTT
clone_size: .
d_call: TRBD1
v_call: TRBV11-1
j_call: TRBJ1-1

cdr3_aa: CASSWDRGIETQYF
cdr3_nt: TGTGCCAGCAGTTGGGACAGGGGGATAGAGACCCAGTACTTC
clone_size: .
d_call: TRBD1
v_call: TRBV27
j_call: TRBJ2-5

cdr3_aa: CASSLGAGGETQYF
cdr3_nt: TGTGCCAGCAGCTTAGGGGCCGGGGGGGAGACCCAGTACTTC
clone_size: few
d_call: TRBD2
v_call: TRBV11-2
j_call: TRBJ2-5

cdr3_aa: CASSRVTGPGGYGYTF
cdr3_nt: TGCGCCAGCAGCCGAGTGACCGGGCCCGGGGGGTATGGCTACACCTTC
clone_size: .
d_call: .
v_call: TRBV4-1
j_call: TRBJ1-2

cdr3_aa: CASRRGRDRAYEQYF
cdr3_nt: TGTGCCAGCAGGAGGGGCCGGGACAGAGCCTACGAGCAGTACTTC
clone_size: .
d_call: TRBD1
v_call: TRBV28
j_call: TRBJ2-7

cdr3_aa: CASSPPGQGIQPQHF
cdr3_nt: TGTGCCAGCAGTCCGCCGGGACAGGGGATCCAGCCCCAGCATTTT
clone_size: .
d_call: TRBD1
v_call: TRBV7-9
j_call: TRBJ1-5

cdr3_aa: CASSLVGTLTGELFF
cdr3_nt: TGTGCCAGCAGCCTGGTCGGGACACTCACCGGGGAGCTGTTTTTT
clone_size: .
d_call: .
v_call: TRBV5-6
j_call: TRBJ2-2